Described below is a single T cell receptor (beta chain) sequence and its context. Its antigen is currently unknown. This entry comes from a study of blood T cells in healthy people across ages. Overall study context: About one barcoded beta molecule per two T cells was captured by template switching.

Overall study findings and caveats: The fall in TCR beta diversity per million T cells was roughly linear with age. TCR beta diversity correlated strongly with naive T cell percentage.

A second PCR of roughly 7 to 11 cycles used a sample-barcoded 5' primer and a J-beta primer mix. TCRdb analysed the 5' RACE reads with MiXCR anew, one entry per CDR3 protein. The data show around 1.7 million distinct CDR3 sequences, with 28% seen just once and 7.7% held by the top ten. CDR1 MNHEY and CDR2 SVGEGT come from the germline V gene. This CDR3 has 14 amino acids. V lost 7 bases, J lost 0 bases, and 13 bases lay in between. Donors were healthy Caucasian individuals from Russia aged roughly 6 to 90. The source material was blood. The TCR was taken from a young woman in good health. The chain employs TRBV6-2 or TRBV6-3 and TRBJ2-7, with D unresolved. In DNA, the CDR3 is TGTGCCAGCACCCGTGACACGAGCTCCTACGAGCAGTACTTC. Amino acid sequence: CASTRDTSSYEQYF.